This T cell receptor (beta chain) was recorded in a study of CD8 T cells in ankylosing spondylitis. In making TCR beta libraries, quantitative 5'-RACE with molecular barcodes was used. TCRdb redid the calling of the 5' RACE reads with MiXCR, one entry per CDR3 protein. This sample has around 890,000 distinct CDR3 sequences; about 11% occur once, and the top ten carry about 0.49%. Findings and limits, study-wide: Past research had described some motif variants in reactive arthritis synovial fluid and blood. Typical of ankylosing spondylitis blood, it appeared, was a TCR beta motif of several highly homologous variants.

Concerning this clonotype: The antigen is undetermined.

CDR3 length: 16 amino acids. V was cut by 6 bases and J by 0 bases, with 17 bases left in between. CDR1 is SGHNT and CDR2 is YYREEE in the germline V gene (reference sequence). The clonotype was recovered from a male donor with ankylosing spondylitis. The gene calls are TRBV5-4 and TRBJ2-3, with no clear D. The specimen sequenced was blood, either unsorted or a sorted T cell fraction (not recorded which). CDR3 DNA: TGTGCCAGCAACGACCCAAGGCGGCGGAGCACAGATACGCAGTATTTT. It translates to CASNDPRRRSTDTQYF.